This T cell receptor beta chain was sequenced during a study of cytomegalovirus exposure and HLA in healthy donors. Study results and caveats: Information on immune exposure was restricted to one variable (CMV serostatus). The presence/absence work took it that sequencing depth was about the same across donors.

In regard to this clone: Its antigen is still unknown.

13 Jbeta primers and 60 Vbeta primers were used for the PCR. TCRdb's table, derived via immunoSEQ multiplex PCR, lists solely in-frame clones and lacks some. The table shows over 150,000 clones, with approximately 80% occurring only once. Although they were nominally healthy when sampled, donors likely had unrecorded immune exposures. V shed 5 bases and J 1 base; nucleotides not matched to a gene: 3. The CDR3 extends over 14 amino acids. Germline V gene sequence: CDR1 SEHNR, CDR2 FQNEAQ (reference sequence). Material: PBMCs. The chain is built from TRBV7-9 and TRBJ2-5; 8 bases are shared with TRBD2. This receptor was taken from a man younger than 35 in good health and CMV-seronegative. Here the CDR3 DNA reads TGTGCCAGCAGCCCCACTAGCGGCCAAGAGACCCAGTACTTC. This codes for CASSPTSGQETQYF. Together with reference TRBV7-9 and TRBJ2-5, the CDR3 gives the full variable domain: DTGVSQNPRHKITKRGQNVTFRCDPISEHNRLYWYRQTLGQGPEFLTYFQNEAQLEKSRLLSDRFSAERPKGSFSTLEIQRTEQGDSAMYLCASSPTSGQETQYFGPGTRLLVL.